This T cell receptor (beta chain) derives from a study of cytomegalovirus exposure and HLA in healthy donors. Study conclusions and caveats: Sequencing probably produced one cluster of sequence variants that were highly shared. The productive fraction for most TCR beta V segments was about 87% or about 30% in an earlier analysis. In a later analysis, TCR beta V- and J-gene trimming was associated with a missense DCLRE1C variant.

Primers included in the PCR were 60 Vbeta and 13 Jbeta primers. Libraries were prepared by immunoSEQ multiplex PCR; TCRdb keeps only in-frame clonotypes and omits some of them. The sample holds more than 35,000 clones. Notes on this clone: Its antigen is undetermined.

Per germline, CDR1 KGHSH and CDR2 LQKENI. Trimming shortened V by 3 bases and J by 7 bases, and 25 bases separated the two germline ends. The CDR3 contains 19 residues. This chain links TRBV18 with TRBJ1-6, with D possibly TRBD1 on 5 matching bases. Sequences were obtained from PBMCs. This clonotype was obtained from a man younger than 40 in good health and CMV-seronegative. CDR3 coding DNA: TGTGCCAGCTCACCTTTAATGGTAGCCGAAGGGGCAAGGAATTCACCCCTCCACTTT. It encodes CASSPLMVAEGARNSPLHF.